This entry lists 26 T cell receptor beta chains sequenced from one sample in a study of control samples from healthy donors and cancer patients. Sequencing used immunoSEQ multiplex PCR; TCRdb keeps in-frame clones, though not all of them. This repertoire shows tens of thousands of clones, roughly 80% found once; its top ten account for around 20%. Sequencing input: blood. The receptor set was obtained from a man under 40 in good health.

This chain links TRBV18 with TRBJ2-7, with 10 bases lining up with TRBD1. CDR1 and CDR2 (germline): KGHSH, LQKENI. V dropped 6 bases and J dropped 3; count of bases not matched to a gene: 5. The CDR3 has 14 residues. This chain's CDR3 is CASSGDRGVYEQYF. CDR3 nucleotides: TGTGCCAGCTCGGGGGACAGGGGTGTCTACGAGCAGTACTTC.

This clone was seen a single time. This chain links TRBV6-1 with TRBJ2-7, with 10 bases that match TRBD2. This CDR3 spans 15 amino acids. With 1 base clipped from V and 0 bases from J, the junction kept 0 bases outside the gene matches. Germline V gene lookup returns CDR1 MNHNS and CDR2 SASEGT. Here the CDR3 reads CASSEGTSGSYEQYF. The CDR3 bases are TGTGCCAGCAGTGAAGGGACTAGCGGCTCCTACGAGCAGTACTTC.

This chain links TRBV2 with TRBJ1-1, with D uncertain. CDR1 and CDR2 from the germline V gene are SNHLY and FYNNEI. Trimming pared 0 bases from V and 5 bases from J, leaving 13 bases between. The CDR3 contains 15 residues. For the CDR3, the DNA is TGTGCCAGCAGTGAAGCAACTAAGGGCTCTACTGAAGCTTTCTTT. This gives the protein CASSEATKGSTEAFF.

CDR3 nucleotide sequence: TGTGCCATCAGTGGTAGCTATCCAGATACGCAGTATTTT. Its protein product is CAISGSYPDTQYF. This chain connects TRBV10-3 to TRBJ2-3; D is ambiguous. The length of the CDR3 is 13 residues. V lost 4 bases, J lost 4 bases, and 9 bases lay in between. CDR1 ENHRY and CDR2 SYGVKD come from the germline V gene.

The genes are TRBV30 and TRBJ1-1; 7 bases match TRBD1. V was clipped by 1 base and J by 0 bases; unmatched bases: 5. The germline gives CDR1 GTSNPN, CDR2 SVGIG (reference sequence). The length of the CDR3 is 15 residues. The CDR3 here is CAWSGQGSMNTEAFF. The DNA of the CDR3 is TGTGCCTGGAGTGGACAGGGTTCTATGAACACTGAAGCTTTCTTT.

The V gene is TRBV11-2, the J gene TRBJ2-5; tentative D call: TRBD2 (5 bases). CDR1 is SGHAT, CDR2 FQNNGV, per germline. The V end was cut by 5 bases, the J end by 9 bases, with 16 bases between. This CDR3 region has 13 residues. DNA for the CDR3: TGTGCCAGCAGCCCCGGGTCGACCGGGGCCCAGTACTTC. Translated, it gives CASSPGSTGAQYF.

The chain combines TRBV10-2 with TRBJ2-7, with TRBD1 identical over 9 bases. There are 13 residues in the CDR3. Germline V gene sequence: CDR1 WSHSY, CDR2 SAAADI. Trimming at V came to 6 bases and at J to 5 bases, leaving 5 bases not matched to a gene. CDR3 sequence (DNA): TGCGCCAGCAGGGACAGGGGCCGCAACGAGCAGTACTTC. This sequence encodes CASRDRGRNEQYF.

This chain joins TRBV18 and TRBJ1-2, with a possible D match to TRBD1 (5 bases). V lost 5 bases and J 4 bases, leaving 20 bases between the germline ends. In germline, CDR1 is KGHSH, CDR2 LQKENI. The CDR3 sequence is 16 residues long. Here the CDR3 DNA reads TGTGCCAGCTCATCAAGCGGGAGGGGTTGGTCCTATGGCTACACCTTC. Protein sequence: CASSSSGRGWSYGYTF. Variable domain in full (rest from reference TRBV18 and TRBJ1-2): NAGVMQNPRHLVRRRGQEARLRCSPMKGHSHVYWYRQLPEEGLKFMVYLQKENIIDESGMPKERFSAEFPKEGPSILRIQQVVRGDSAAYFCASSSSGRGWSYGYTFGSGTRLTVV.

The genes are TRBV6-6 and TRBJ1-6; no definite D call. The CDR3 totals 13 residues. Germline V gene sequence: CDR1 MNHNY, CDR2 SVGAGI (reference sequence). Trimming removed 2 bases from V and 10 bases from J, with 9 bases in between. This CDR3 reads CASSYPGESPLHF. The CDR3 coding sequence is TGTGCCAGCAGTTACCCCGGGGAATCACCCCTCCACTTT.

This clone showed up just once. Here the CDR3 reads CASSRDGTNTEAFF. CDR3 nucleotide sequence: TGTGCCAGCAGTAGGGACGGTACGAACACTGAAGCTTTCTTT. The J gene is TRBJ1-1, the V gene TRBV6-5; tentatively, D is TRBD1 (5 bases). Germline CDR1 and CDR2: MNHEY and SVGAGI. Trimming took off 5 bases at V and 1 base at J, with 11 bases between the two ends. The CDR3 sequence is 14 residues long.

CDR3 in amino acids: CASTTGVGTDTQYF. CDR3 bases: TGTGCCAGTACAACGGGGGTTGGGACAGATACGCAGTATTTT. The chain is built from TRBV19 and TRBJ2-3; the D gene is possibly TRBD2 (6 bases). Trimming removed 7 bases from V and 3 bases from J, with 14 bases in between. Germline V gene data show CDR1 as LNHDA and CDR2 as SQIVND (reference sequence). The CDR3 spans 14 residues. Full variable domain (rest looked up from reference TRBV19 and TRBJ2-3): DGGITQSPKYLFRKEGQNVTLSCEQNLNHDAMYWYRQDPGQGLRLIYYSQIVNDFQKGDIAEGYSVSREKKESFPLTVTSAQKNPTAFYLCASTTGVGTDTQYFGPGTRLTVL.

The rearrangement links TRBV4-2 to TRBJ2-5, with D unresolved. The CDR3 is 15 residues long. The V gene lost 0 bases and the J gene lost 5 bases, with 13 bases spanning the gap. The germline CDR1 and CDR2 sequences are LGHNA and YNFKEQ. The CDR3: CASSQDYSGQETQYF. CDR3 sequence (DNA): TGTGCCAGCAGCCAAGATTACTCGGGTCAGGAGACCCAGTACTTC.

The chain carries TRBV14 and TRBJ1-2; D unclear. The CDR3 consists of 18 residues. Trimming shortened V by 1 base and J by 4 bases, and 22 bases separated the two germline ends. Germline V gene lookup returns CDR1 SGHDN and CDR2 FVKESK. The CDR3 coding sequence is TGTGCCAGCAGCCAAGTGCTGGTGATAGGTCCCCCTTTCTATGGCTACACCTTC. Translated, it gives CASSQVLVIGPPFYGYTF.

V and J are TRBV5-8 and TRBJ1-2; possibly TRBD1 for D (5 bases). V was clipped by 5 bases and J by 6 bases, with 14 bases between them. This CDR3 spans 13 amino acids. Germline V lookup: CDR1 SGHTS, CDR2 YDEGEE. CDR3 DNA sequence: TGTGCCAGCAGTTTTCAGGGACGGGATGGCTACACCTTC. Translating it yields CASSFQGRDGYTF.

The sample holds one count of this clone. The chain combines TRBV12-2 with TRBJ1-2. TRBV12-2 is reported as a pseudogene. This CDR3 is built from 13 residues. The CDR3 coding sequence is TGTGCAAGTCGCCCCCTCCGAGTCCCTGGCTACACCTTC. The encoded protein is CASRPLRVPGYTF.

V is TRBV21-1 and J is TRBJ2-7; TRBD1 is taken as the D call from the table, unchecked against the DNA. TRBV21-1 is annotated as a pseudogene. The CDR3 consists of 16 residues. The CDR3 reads CASSKGQGDPGDEQYF. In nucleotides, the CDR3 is TGTGCCAGCAGCAAGGGACAGGGGGACCCCGGGGACGAGCAGTACTTC.

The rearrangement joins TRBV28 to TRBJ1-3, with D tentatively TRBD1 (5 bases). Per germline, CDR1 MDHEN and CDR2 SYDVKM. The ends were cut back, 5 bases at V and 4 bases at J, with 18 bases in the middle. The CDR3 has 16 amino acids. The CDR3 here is CASSAAGRGPGNTIYF. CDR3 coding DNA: TGTGCCAGCAGTGCAGCCGGGAGGGGCCCCGGAAACACCATATATTTT.

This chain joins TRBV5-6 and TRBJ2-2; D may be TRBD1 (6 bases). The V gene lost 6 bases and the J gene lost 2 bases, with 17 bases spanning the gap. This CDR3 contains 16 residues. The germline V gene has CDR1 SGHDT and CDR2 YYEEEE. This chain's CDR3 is CASTLRVQGNTGELFF. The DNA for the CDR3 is TGTGCCAGCACCCTCAGGGTACAGGGTAACACCGGGGAGCTGTTTTTT.

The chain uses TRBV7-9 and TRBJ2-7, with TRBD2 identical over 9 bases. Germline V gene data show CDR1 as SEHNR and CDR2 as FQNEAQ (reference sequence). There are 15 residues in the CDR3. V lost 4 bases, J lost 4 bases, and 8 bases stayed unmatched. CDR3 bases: TGTGCCAGCAGCTCTCAGTCAAGCGGGGGGTACGAGCAGTACTTC. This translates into CASSSQSSGGYEQYF.

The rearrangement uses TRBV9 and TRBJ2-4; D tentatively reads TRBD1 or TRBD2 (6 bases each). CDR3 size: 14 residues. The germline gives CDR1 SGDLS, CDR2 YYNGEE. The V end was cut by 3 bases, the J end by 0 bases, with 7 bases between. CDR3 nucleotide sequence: TGTGCCAGCAGCGGGGGGGCAGCCAAAAACATTCAGTACTTC. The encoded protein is CASSGGAAKNIQYF. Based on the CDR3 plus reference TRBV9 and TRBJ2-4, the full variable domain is DSGVTQTPKHLITATGQRVTLRCSPRSGDLSVYWYQQSLDQGLQFLIQYYNGEERAKGNILERFSAQQFPDLHSELNLSSLELGDSALYFCASSGGAAKNIQYFGAGTRLSVL.

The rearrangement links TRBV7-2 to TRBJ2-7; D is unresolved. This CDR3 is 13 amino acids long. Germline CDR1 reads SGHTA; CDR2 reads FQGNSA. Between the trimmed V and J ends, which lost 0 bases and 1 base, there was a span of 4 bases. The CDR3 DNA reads TGTGCCAGCAGCTTAGCCCGATCCTACGAGCAGTACTTC. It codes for CASSLARSYEQYF.

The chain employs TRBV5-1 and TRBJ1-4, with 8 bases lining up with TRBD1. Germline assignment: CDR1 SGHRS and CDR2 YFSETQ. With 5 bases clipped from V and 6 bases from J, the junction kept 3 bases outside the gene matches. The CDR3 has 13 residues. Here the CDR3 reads CASRSTGDEKLFF. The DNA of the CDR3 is TGCGCCAGCAGGTCGACAGGGGATGAAAAACTGTTTTTT. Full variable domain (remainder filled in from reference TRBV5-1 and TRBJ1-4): KAGVTQTPRYLIKTRGQQVTLSCSPISGHRSVSWYQQTPGQGLQFLFEYFSETQRNKGNFPGRFSGRQFSNSRSEMNVSTLELGDSALYLCASRSTGDEKLFFGSGTQLSVL.

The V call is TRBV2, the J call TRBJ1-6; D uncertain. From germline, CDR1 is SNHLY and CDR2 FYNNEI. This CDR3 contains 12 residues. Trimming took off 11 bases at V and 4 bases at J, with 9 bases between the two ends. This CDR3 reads CAGREYNSPLHF. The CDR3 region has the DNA TGTGCCGGAAGGGAATATAATTCACCCCTCCACTTT.

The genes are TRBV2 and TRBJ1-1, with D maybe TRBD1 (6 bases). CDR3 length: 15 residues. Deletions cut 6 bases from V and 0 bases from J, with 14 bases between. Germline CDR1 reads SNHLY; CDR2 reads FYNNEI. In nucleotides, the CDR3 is TGTGCCAGCAGAATGTCAGGGGCGTTGAACACTGAAGCTTTCTTT. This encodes CASRMSGALNTEAFF.

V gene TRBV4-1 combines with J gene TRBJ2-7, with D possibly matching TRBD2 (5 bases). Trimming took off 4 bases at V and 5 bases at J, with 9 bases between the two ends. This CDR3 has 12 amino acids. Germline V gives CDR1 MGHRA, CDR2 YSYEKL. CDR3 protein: CASSLLANEQYF. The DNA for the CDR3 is TGCGCCAGCAGCCTCCTAGCTAACGAGCAGTACTTC.

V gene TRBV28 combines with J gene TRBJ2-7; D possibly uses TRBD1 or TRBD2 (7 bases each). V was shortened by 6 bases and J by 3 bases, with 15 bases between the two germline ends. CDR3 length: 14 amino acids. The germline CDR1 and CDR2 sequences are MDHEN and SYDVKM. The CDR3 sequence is CASSPGGGLYEQYF. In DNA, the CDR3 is TGTGCCAGCAGCCCAGGGGGGGGTCTCTACGAGCAGTACTTC.